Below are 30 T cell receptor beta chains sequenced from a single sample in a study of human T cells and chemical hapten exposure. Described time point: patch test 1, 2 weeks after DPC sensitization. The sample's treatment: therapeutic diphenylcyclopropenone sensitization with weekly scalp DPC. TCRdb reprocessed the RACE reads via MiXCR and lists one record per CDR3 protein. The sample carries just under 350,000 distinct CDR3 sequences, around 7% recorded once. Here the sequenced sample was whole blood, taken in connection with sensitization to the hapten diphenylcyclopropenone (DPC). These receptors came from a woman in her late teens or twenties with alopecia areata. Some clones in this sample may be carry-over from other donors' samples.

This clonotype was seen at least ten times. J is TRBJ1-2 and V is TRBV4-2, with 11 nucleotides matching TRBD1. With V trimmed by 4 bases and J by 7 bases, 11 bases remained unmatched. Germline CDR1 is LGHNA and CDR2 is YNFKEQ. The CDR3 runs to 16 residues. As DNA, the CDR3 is TGTGCCAGCAGCCCTTCGGGCGGACAGGGGGCAGGTGGCTACACCTTC. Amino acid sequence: CASSPSGGQGAGGYTF.

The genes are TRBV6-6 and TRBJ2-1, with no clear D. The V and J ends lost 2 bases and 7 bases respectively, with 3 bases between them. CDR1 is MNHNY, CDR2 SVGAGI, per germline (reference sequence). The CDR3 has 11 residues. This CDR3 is CASSYQNEQFF. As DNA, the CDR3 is TGTGCCAGCAGTTACCAGAATGAGCAGTTCTTC.

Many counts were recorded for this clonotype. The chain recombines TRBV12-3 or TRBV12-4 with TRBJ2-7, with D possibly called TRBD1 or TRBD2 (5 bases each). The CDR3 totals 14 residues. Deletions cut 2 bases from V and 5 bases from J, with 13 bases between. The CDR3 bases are TGTGCCAGCAGTTTAACGGGGCTTCACAACGAGCAGTACTTC. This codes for CASSLTGLHNEQYF.

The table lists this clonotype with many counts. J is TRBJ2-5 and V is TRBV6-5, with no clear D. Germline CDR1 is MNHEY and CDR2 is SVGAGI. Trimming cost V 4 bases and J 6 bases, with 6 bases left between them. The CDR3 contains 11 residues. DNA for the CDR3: TGTGCCAGCAGTTCCTTGAAGACCCAGTACTTC. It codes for CASSSLKTQYF.

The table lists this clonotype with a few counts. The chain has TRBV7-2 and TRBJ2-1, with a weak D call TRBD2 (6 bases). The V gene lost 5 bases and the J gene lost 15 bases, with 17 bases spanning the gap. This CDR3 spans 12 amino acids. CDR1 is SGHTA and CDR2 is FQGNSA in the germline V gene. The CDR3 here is CASSMRLDWLFF. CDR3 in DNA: TGTGCCAGCAGCATGAGACTAGATTGGCTGTTCTTC.

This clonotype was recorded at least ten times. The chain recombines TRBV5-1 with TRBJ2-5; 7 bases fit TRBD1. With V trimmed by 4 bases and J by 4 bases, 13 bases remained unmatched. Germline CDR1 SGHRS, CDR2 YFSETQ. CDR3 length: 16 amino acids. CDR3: CASSPAVGGHPETQYF. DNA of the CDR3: TGCGCCAGCAGCCCAGCGGTAGGGGGCCACCCAGAGACCCAGTACTTC. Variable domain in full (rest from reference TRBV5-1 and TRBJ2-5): KAGVTQTPRYLIKTRGQQVTLSCSPISGHRSVSWYQQTPGQGLQFLFEYFSETQRNKGNFPGRFSGRQFSNSRSEMNVSTLELGDSALYLCASSPAVGGHPETQYFGPGTRLLVL.

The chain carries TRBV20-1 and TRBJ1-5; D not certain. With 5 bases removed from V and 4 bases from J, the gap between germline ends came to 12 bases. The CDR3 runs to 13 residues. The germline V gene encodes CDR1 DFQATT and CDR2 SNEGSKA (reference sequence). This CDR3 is CSAPRARNQPQHF. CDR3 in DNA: TGCAGTGCTCCCCGGGCCAGAAATCAGCCCCAGCATTTT.

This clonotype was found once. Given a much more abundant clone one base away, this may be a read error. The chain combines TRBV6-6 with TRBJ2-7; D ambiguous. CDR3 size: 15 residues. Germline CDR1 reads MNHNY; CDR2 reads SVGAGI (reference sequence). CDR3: CASSPFPGTSYVQYF. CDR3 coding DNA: TGTGCCAGCAGTCCTTTCCCGGGTACCTCCTACGTGCAGTACTTC.

CDR3 DNA: TGTGCCAGCAGCCCGCGGGGGGGCCATAGAGATACGCAGTATTTT. Its translation is CASSPRGGHRDTQYF. The chain joins TRBV27 to TRBJ2-3; 9 nucleotides match TRBD2. J lost 5 bases, V lost 6 bases, and 9 bases had no gene match. CDR3 size: 15 residues. Germline loops: CDR1 MNHEY, CDR2 SMNVEV (reference sequence).

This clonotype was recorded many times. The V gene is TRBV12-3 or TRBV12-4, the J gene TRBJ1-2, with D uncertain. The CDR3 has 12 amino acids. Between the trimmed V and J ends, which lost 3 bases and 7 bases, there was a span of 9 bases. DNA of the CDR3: TGTGCCAGCAGTTTTAGGATGGGTGGCTACACCTTC. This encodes CASSFRMGGYTF.

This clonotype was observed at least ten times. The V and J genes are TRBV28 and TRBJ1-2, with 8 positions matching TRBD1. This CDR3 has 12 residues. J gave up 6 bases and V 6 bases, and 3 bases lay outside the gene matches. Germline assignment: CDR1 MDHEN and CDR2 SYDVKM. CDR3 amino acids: CASRTGVDGYTF. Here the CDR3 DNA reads TGTGCCAGCAGGACAGGGGTGGATGGCTACACCTTC.

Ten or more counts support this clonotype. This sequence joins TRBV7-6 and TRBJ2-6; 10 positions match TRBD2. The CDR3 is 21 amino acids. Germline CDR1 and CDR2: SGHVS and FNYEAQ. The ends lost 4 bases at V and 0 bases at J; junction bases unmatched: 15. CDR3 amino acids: CASSSQGSGGTPSSGANVLTF. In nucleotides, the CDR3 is TGTGCCAGCAGCTCCCAGGGTAGCGGGGGGACCCCGAGCTCTGGGGCCAACGTCCTGACTTTC.

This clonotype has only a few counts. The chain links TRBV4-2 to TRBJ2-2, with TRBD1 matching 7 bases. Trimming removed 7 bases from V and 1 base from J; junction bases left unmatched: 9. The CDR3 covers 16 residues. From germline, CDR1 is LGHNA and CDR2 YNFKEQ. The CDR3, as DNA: TGTGCCAGCACCCCAAACGACAGGGAGAACACCGGGGAGCTGTTTTTT. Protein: CASTPNDRENTGELFF.

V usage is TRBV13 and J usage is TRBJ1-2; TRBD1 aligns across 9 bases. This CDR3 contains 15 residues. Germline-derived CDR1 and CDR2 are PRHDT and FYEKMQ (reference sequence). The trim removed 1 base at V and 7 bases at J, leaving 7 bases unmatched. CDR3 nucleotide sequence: TGTGCCAGCAGCTTAGTGGTGGACAGGGGCGCTGGCTACACCTTC. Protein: CASSLVVDRGAGYTF.

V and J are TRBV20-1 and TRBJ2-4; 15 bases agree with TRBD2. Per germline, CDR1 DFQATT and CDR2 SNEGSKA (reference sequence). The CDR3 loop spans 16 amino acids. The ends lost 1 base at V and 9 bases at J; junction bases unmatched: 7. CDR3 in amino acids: CSARGTSGGAEGIQYF. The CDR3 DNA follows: TGCAGTGCTAGAGGGACTAGCGGGGGGGCAGAGGGCATTCAGTACTTC.

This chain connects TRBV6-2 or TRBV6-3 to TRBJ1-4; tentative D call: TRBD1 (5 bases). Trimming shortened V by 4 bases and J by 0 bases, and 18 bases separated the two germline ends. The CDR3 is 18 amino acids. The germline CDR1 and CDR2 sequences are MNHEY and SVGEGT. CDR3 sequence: CASSSGEGRWTTNEKLFF. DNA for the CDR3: TGTGCCAGCAGTTCCGGGGAGGGACGGTGGACAACTAATGAAAAACTGTTTTTT.

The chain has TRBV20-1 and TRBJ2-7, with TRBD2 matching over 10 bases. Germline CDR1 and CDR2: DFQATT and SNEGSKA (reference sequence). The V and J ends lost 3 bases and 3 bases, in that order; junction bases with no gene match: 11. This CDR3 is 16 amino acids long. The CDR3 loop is CSARGRLAGAIYEQYF. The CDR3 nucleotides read TGCAGTGCTAGGGGTCGGCTAGCGGGGGCCATCTACGAGCAGTACTTC.

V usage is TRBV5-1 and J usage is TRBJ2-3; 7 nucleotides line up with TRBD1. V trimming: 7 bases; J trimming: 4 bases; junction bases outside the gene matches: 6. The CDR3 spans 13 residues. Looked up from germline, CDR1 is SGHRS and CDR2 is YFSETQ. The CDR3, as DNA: TGCGCCAGCCGAGCAGGGGGTCCAGATACGCAGTATTTT. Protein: CASRAGGPDTQYF.

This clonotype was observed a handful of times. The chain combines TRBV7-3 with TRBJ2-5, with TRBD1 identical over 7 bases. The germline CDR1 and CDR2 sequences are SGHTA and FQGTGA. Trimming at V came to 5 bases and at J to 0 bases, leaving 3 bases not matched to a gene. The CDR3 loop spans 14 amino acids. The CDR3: CASSPTGYQETQYF. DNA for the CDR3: TGTGCCAGCAGCCCGACAGGGTACCAAGAGACCCAGTACTTC.

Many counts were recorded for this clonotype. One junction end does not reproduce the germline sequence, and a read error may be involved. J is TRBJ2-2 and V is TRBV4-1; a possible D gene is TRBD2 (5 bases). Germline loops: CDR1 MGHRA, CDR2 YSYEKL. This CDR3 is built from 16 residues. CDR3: CASSQDTAAGHRELFF. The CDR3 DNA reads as TGCGCCAGCAGTCAAGATACAGCGGCGGGCCACCGGGAGCTGTTTTTT.

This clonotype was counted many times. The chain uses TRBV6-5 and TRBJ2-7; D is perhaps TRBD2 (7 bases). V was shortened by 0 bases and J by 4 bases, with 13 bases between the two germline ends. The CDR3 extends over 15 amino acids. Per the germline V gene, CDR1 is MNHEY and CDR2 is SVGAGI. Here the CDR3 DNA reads TGTGCCAGCAGTTACTCGGGGGGGGCGTTTTACGAGCAGTACTTC. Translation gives CASSYSGGAFYEQYF.

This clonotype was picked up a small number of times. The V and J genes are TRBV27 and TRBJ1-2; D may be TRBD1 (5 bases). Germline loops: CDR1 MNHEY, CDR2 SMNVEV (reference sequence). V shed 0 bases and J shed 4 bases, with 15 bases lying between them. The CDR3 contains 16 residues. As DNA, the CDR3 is TGTGCCAGCAGTTTATCGAATCCTTCAAGGGGCTATGGCTACACCTTC. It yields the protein CASSLSNPSRGYGYTF.

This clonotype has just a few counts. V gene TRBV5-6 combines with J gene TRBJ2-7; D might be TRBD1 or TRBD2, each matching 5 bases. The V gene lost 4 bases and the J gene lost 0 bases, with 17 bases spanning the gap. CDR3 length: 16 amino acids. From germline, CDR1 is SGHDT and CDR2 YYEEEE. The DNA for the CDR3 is TGTGCCAGCAGCGGAACGGGGCTGCCGAGCTCCTACGAGCAGTACTTC. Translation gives CASSGTGLPSSYEQYF.

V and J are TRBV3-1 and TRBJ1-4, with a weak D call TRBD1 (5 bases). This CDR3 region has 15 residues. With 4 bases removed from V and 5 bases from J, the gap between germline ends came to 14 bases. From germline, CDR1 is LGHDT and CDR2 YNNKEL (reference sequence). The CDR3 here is CASSRGGLLNEKLFF. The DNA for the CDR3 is TGTGCCAGCAGCCGCGGGGGACTGCTGAATGAAAAACTGTTTTTT. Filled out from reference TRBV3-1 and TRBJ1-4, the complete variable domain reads DTAVSQTPKYLVTQMGNDKSIKCEQNLGHDTMYWYKQDSKKFLKIMFSYNNKELIINETVPNRFSPKSPDKAHLNLHINSLELGDSAVYFCASSRGGLLNEKLFFGSGTQLSVL.

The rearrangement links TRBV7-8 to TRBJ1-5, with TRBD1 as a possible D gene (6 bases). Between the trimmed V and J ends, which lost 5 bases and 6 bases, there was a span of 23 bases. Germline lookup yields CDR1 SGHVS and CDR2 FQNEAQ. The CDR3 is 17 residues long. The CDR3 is CASSAYRVLSVGQPQHF. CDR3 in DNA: TGTGCCAGCAGCGCGTACAGGGTCTTGAGCGTTGGTCAGCCCCAGCATTTT.

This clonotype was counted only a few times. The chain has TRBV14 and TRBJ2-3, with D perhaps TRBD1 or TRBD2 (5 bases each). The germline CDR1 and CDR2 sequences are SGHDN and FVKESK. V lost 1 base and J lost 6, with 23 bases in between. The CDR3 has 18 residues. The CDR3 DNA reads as TGTGCCAGCAGCCAAGCTCAACTTTGGGGCGGCCGAGGGGATACGCAGTATTTT. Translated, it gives CASSQAQLWGGRGDTQYF. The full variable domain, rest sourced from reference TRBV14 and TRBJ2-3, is EAGVTQFPSHSVIEKGQTVTLRCDPISGHDNLYWYRRVMGKEIKFLLHFVKESKQDESGMPNNRFLAERTGGTYSTLKVQPAELEDSGVYFCASSQAQLWGGRGDTQYFGPGTRLTVL.

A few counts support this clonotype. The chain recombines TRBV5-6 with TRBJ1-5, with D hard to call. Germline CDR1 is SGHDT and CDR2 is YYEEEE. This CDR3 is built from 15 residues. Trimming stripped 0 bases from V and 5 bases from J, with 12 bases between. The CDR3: CASSLAGGPDQPQHF. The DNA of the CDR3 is TGTGCCAGCAGCTTGGCTGGCGGGCCCGATCAGCCCCAGCATTTT.

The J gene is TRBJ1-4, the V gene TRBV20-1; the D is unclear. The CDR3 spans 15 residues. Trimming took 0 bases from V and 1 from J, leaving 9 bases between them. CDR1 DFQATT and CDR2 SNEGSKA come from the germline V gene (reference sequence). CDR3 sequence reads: CSARDTGITNEKLFF. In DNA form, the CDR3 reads TGCAGTGCTAGAGATACCGGAATAACTAATGAAAAACTGTTTTTT.

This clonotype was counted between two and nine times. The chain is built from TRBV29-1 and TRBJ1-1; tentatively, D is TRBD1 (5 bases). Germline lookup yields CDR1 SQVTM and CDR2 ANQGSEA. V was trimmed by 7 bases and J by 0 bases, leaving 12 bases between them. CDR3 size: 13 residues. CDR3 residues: CSAGTGMNTEAFF. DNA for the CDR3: TGCAGCGCGGGGACGGGGATGAACACTGAAGCTTTCTTT.

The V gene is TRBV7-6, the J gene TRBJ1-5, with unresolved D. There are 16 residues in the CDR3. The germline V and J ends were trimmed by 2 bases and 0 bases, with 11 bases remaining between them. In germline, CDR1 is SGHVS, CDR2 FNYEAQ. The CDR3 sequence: CASSLRVGYSNQPQHF. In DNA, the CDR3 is TGTGCCAGCAGCTTAAGAGTAGGTTATAGCAATCAGCCCCAGCATTTT.